This T cell receptor beta chain was observed in a study of patients and donors after allogeneic stem cell transplantation. One entry per CDR3 protein results from TCRdb running MiXCR on the RT-PCR reads. Here the sample spans approximately 140,000 distinct CDR3 sequences, about 40% being singletons. This clonotype came up a few times. Specimen: blood, either unsorted or a sorted T cell fraction (not recorded which). This clonotype was obtained from a human donor who was either an allogeneic HSCT recipient or a stem cell or donor lymphocyte infusion donor (not recorded which). It is not recorded whose cells these are; they may come from a transplant donor.

Here the CDR3 DNA reads TGTGCCAGCAGTGAATCCTTCTCTGGAAACACCATATATTTT. Residues: CASSESFSGNTIYF. The chain combines TRBV2 with TRBJ1-3; unclear D gene. Germline values: CDR1 SNHLY, CDR2 FYNNEI. Between the trimmed V and J ends, which lost 2 bases and 0 bases, there was a span of 5 bases. The CDR3 covers 14 residues.